The 26 T cell receptor beta chains reported below all come from one sample, sequenced in a study of cytomegalovirus exposure and HLA in healthy donors. The method was immunoSEQ multiplex PCR; TCRdb's version includes in-frame clones alone and lacks a portion of them. Altogether roughly 79,000 clones are present, 90% to 95% being singletons, with the ten largest covering 0.65% to 0.8%. The sequenced sample was PBMCs. The receptors shown here come from a man aged 18 to 35 in good health and CMV-seronegative.

The chain joins TRBV19 to TRBJ2-1; possibly TRBD1 for D (6 bases). CDR3 length: 13 residues. V dropped 7 bases and J dropped 6 bases, with 13 bases sitting between them. Looked up from germline, CDR1 is LNHDA and CDR2 is SQIVND (reference sequence). The CDR3 reads CASKWQGSNEQFF. The CDR3 region has the DNA TGTGCCAGTAAATGGCAGGGGAGCAATGAGCAGTTCTTC.

This clone was counted once. This chain joins TRBV5-1 and TRBJ1-4, with D possibly being TRBD1 (6 bases). V was cut by 4 bases and J by 0 bases, with 13 bases left in between. There are 16 residues in the CDR3. The germline V gene encodes CDR1 SGHRS and CDR2 YFSETQ. CDR3 nucleotide sequence: TGCGCCAGCAGCCAAAGGACAGCCGCAACTAATGAAAAACTGTTTTTT. It codes for CASSQRTAATNEKLFF.

This chain uses TRBV5-6 with TRBJ1-4, with 7 bases matching TRBD1. J lost 8 bases, V lost 1 base, and 5 bases had no gene match. Germline CDR1 is SGHDT and CDR2 is YYEEEE. The CDR3 runs 14 residues. This CDR3 is CASSLRGGGEKLFF. For the CDR3, the DNA is TGTGCCAGCAGCTTGAGAGGGGGCGGCGAAAAACTGTTTTTT.

The V gene is TRBV7-2, the J gene TRBJ2-3; a weak D match, TRBD2 (5 bases). The CDR3 consists of 14 residues. The germline gives CDR1 SGHTA, CDR2 FQGNSA. Trimming cost V 5 bases and J 5 bases, with 14 bases left between them. Here the CDR3 DNA reads TGTGCCAGCAGCCTGGGCCGGGGTCGAGATACGCAGTATTTT. Its translation is CASSLGRGRDTQYF. Complete variable domain (other parts from reference TRBV7-2 and TRBJ2-3): GAGVSQSPSNKVTEKGKDVELRCDPISGHTALYWYRQSLGQGLEFLIYFQGNSAPDKSGLPSDRFSAERTGGSVSTLTIQRTQQEDSAVYLCASSLGRGRDTQYFGPGTRLTVL.

J is TRBJ2-7 and V is TRBV7-9; TRBD1 matches at 11 bases. This CDR3 comprises 16 residues. From germline, CDR1 is SEHNR and CDR2 FQNEAQ (reference sequence). Trimming cost V 1 base and J 5 bases; bases outside gene matches: 7. The DNA of the CDR3 is TGTGCCAGCAGCTTAGTAGGGACAGGGGGGATCCACGAGCAGTACTTC. Translating it yields CASSLVGTGGIHEQYF.

The chain links TRBV9 to TRBJ2-2; 8 nucleotides agree with TRBD1. Germline CDR1 reads SGDLS; CDR2 reads YYNGEE. V shed 3 bases and J 0 bases; nucleotides not matched to a gene: 4. The CDR3 extends over 16 amino acids. CDR3 coding DNA: TGTGCCAGCAGCGGAGGACAGGGTGCGAACACCGGGGAGCTGTTTTTT. It codes for CASSGGQGANTGELFF.

J is TRBJ2-7 and V is TRBV11-3; 7 nucleotides match TRBD1. Germline values: CDR1 SGHNT, CDR2 YENEEA. The CDR3 runs 12 residues. The V gene end was trimmed by 5 bases and the J gene end by 2 bases; junction bases not matched to a gene: 0. The CDR3 spells CASSGQAYEQYF. CDR3 bases: TGTGCCAGCAGCGGACAGGCCTACGAGCAGTACTTC.

The sample holds one count of this clone. V gene TRBV5-1 combines with J gene TRBJ2-1; a possible D gene is TRBD2 (6 bases). The germline V and J ends were trimmed by 4 bases and 10 bases, with 21 bases remaining between them. The CDR3 consists of 15 residues. CDR1 and CDR2 from the germline V gene are SGHRS and YFSETQ. CDR3 sequence: CASSLGGPAGGEQFF. CDR3 coding DNA: TGCGCCAGCAGCCTCGGGGGACCTGCCGGAGGAGAGCAGTTCTTC.

The V call is TRBV30, the J call TRBJ1-1; TRBD1 agrees at 8 bases. J gave up 4 bases and V 7 bases, and 5 bases lay outside the gene matches. The CDR3 spans 12 residues. The V gene's germline CDR1 is GTSNPN and CDR2 SVGIG (reference sequence). The CDR3 sequence is CAFWTGLTEAFF. Written as DNA, the CDR3 is TGTGCCTTTTGGACAGGGCTCACTGAAGCTTTCTTT.

The rearrangement links TRBV4-1 to TRBJ1-2; D uncertain. Looked up from germline, CDR1 is MGHRA and CDR2 is YSYEKL. V was pared by 0 bases and J by 8 bases, with 10 bases between. The CDR3 runs to 13 residues. CDR3 nucleotide sequence: TGCGCCAGCAGCCAAGAGCGGTTTTCAGGCTACACCTTC. As protein: CASSQERFSGYTF.

This clone was counted a single time. V usage is TRBV6-5 and J usage is TRBJ1-6; 8 positions match TRBD1. The CDR3 contains 15 residues. The germline V gene encodes CDR1 MNHEY and CDR2 SVGAGI. J gave up 5 bases and V 0 bases, and 0 bases lay outside the gene matches. The CDR3 DNA is TGTGCCAGCAGTTACTCGACAGGGGATAATTCACCCCTCCACTTT. Translation gives CASSYSTGDNSPLHF.

This CDR3 is CASSLEPSGGEQFF. CDR3 coding DNA: TGCGCCAGCAGCTTGGAACCTAGCGGGGGGGAGCAGTTCTTC. The chain links TRBV5-1 to TRBJ2-1, with 11 bases lining up with TRBD2. Per germline, CDR1 SGHRS and CDR2 YFSETQ. The V segment lost 0 bases and the J segment 10 bases; nucleotides outside the gene matches: 3. The length of the CDR3 is 14 residues.

The V call is TRBV5-4, the J call TRBJ1-2; D not resolved. Germline-derived CDR1 and CDR2 are SGHNT and YYREEE (reference sequence). Trimming took off 0 bases at V and 5 bases at J, with 8 bases between the two ends. The CDR3 covers 13 residues. The CDR3 here is CASSLDSNYGYTF. The DNA of the CDR3 is TGTGCCAGCAGCTTGGACAGTAATTATGGCTACACCTTC.

This chain connects TRBV21-1 to TRBJ2-3; TRBD2, the table's D call, lacks a check against the DNA. TRBV21-1 is reported as a pseudogene. The CDR3 contains 15 residues. The CDR3 bases are TGTGCCAGCAGCAAGGGTCTAGCGAGCACAGATACGCAGTATTTT. The encoded protein is CASSKGLASTDTQYF.

The chain employs TRBV29-1 and TRBJ2-2; weak D call: TRBD1 (5 bases). The CDR3 has 16 residues. Trimming left V 0 bases short and J 1 base short, with 12 bases between. CDR1 is SQVTM and CDR2 is ANQGSEA in the germline V gene. CDR3: CSVEDRGRENTGELFF. DNA of the CDR3: TGCAGCGTTGAAGATCGAGGCAGGGAGAACACCGGGGAGCTGTTTTTT.

The chain combines TRBV6-5 with TRBJ2-7, with 12 bases aligning to TRBD1. V shed 4 bases, J shed 7 bases, and the junction held 5 bases outside the gene matches. Per germline, CDR1 MNHEY and CDR2 SVGAGI. The CDR3 is made up of 14 amino acids. The DNA for the CDR3 is TGTGCCAGCAGTTGGGGACAGGGGGCGGGGGAGCAGTACTTC. Residues: CASSWGQGAGEQYF.

The CDR3 spells CASSKEGSGYTF. CDR3 nucleotides: TGTGCCAGTAGTAAGGAGGGATCTGGCTACACCTTC. The chain has TRBV19 and TRBJ1-2; D gene unclear. The CDR3 spans 12 residues. The germline V and J ends were trimmed by 4 bases and 7 bases, with 10 bases remaining between them. The germline V gene encodes CDR1 LNHDA and CDR2 SQIVND (reference sequence).

The genes are TRBV10-3 and TRBJ2-1; no reliable D call. In germline, CDR1 is ENHRY, CDR2 SYGVKD. Trimming shortened V by 3 bases and J by 9 bases, and 6 bases separated the two germline ends. CDR3 length: 11 amino acids. CDR3 sequence: CAISDTGEQFF. In nucleotides, the CDR3 is TGTGCCATCAGTGATACGGGTGAGCAGTTCTTC.

The chain employs TRBV7-8 and TRBJ1-2; D ambiguous. The CDR3 has 14 residues. Per germline, CDR1 SGHVS and CDR2 FQNEAQ. Trimming cost V 0 bases and J 0 bases, with 5 bases left between them. CDR3 region: CASSLASANYGYTF. The CDR3 region has the DNA TGTGCCAGCAGCTTAGCGTCAGCTAACTATGGCTACACCTTC.

The rearrangement links TRBV19 to TRBJ1-5; a weak D match, TRBD1 (5 bases). Germline lookup yields CDR1 LNHDA and CDR2 SQIVND (reference sequence). The CDR3 covers 13 residues. The V gene lost 8 bases and the J gene lost 4 bases, with 12 bases spanning the gap. The CDR3 protein is CASRRDGNQPQHF. The CDR3 DNA reads TGTGCCAGTCGCAGGGATGGGAATCAGCCCCAGCATTTT.

The chain uses TRBV27 and TRBJ1-2, with TRBD1 matching 8 bases. J gave up 6 bases and V 2 bases, and 8 bases lay outside the gene matches. This CDR3 comprises 15 residues. Germline-derived CDR1 and CDR2 are MNHEY and SMNVEV (reference sequence). CDR3 nucleotides: TGTGCCAGCAGTTTAGTTCGACAGGGGCCTGATGGCTACACCTTC. Translated: CASSLVRQGPDGYTF.

The CDR3 loop is CATSRDGTGVNYGYTF. Here the CDR3 DNA reads TGTGCCACCAGCAGAGACGGGACAGGGGTTAACTATGGCTACACCTTC. This chain connects TRBV15 to TRBJ1-2; 10 bases are shared with TRBD1. CDR1 is LNHNV and CDR2 is YYDKDF in the germline V gene (reference sequence). The CDR3 loop spans 16 amino acids. The J segment lost 1 base and the V segment lost 0 bases, leaving 2 bases of the junction unmatched.

The chain uses TRBV19 and TRBJ1-2, with 7 bases lining up with TRBD1. The CDR3 consists of 14 residues. V lost 10 bases to trimming and J lost 6 bases; unmatched junction nucleotides: 14. Germline values: CDR1 LNHDA, CDR2 SQIVND (reference sequence). For the CDR3, the DNA is TGTGCCACCCTCTGGGCTGAGGGGGCGAATGGCTACACCTTC. As protein: CATLWAEGANGYTF.

This sequence joins TRBV4-1 and TRBJ1-5; D possibly corresponds to TRBD1 (6 bases). V was clipped by 0 bases and J by 7 bases, with 19 bases between them. The CDR3 covers 17 residues. CDR1 MGHRA and CDR2 YSYEKL come from the germline V gene. The CDR3 sequence is CASSQDRGGGASQPQHF. CDR3 coding DNA: TGCGCCAGCAGCCAAGATAGGGGCGGGGGCGCCAGCCAGCCCCAGCATTTT.

This clone was counted between two and nine times. This chain links TRBV7-8 with TRBJ2-7; 7 bases line up with TRBD1. V lost 1 base to trimming and J lost 4 bases; unmatched junction nucleotides: 19. This CDR3 is built from 19 residues. The germline gives CDR1 SGHVS, CDR2 FQNEAQ. CDR3 sequence: CASSLVILVNTGAPYEQYF. CDR3 nucleotides: TGTGCCAGCAGCTTAGTTATTCTCGTAAACACAGGGGCCCCGTACGAGCAGTACTTC.

The chain employs TRBV27 and TRBJ2-3; D gene ambiguous. This CDR3 spans 10 amino acids. Germline CDR1 is MNHEY and CDR2 is SMNVEV (reference sequence). V shed 3 bases and J shed 9 bases, with 4 bases lying between them. The CDR3 DNA follows: TGTGCCAGCAGTTTCCCGACGCAGTATTTT. Protein sequence: CASSFPTQYF.